This entry features one TCR beta chain sequence. What it recognizes is unknown. A second about 6 to 11 cycle PCR used barcoded and J-beta primers. Each CDR3 protein is one row after TCRdb ran MiXCR on the 5' RACE reads. The sample has over 700,000 distinct CDR3 sequences, about 55% seen once. This sample is part of a study of blood T cells in healthy people across ages. V was trimmed by 5 bases and J by 2 bases, leaving 12 bases between them. This CDR3 is built from 13 residues. The germline V gene encodes CDR1 SQVTM and CDR2 ANQGSEA. Findings and limits, study-wide: Both naive CD4+ cell counts and diversity were greater in long-lived donors than in aged donors.

The chain is built from TRBV29-1 and TRBJ1-2, with D maybe TRBD1 (5 bases). Material for sequencing was blood. The origin of this receptor is an elderly man in good health. The CDR3 loop is CSVHGGGNYGYTF. CDR3 DNA: TGCAGCGTTCATGGGGGAGGGAACTATGGCTACACCTTC.